Listed here are 32 T cell receptor beta chains from one sample, sequenced in a study of blood T cell repertoires in COVID-19. Sequencing used immunoSEQ multiplex PCR; TCRdb keeps in-frame clones, though not all of them. This sample has 220,000 or so clones; around 80% occur once, and the top ten carry 4.5% to 7%. The sequenced sample was peripheral blood. All receptors derive from a woman in her 70s with acute or convalescent COVID-19.

The chain employs TRBV7-3 and TRBJ2-3, with no clear D. This CDR3 has 13 amino acids. V lost 2 bases to trimming and J lost 0 bases, with 3 bases between them. CDR1 and CDR2 from the germline V gene are SGHTA and FQGTGA. CDR3 in amino acids: CASSLLSTDTQYF. CDR3 nucleotides: TGTGCCAGCAGCTTACTAAGCACAGATACGCAGTATTTT. The variable domain in full, completed from reference TRBV7-3 and TRBJ2-3, reads GAGVSQTPSNKVTEKGKYVELRCDPISGHTALYWYRQSLGQGPEFLIYFQGTGAADDSGLPNDRFFAVRPEGSVSTLKIQRTERGDSAVYLCASSLLSTDTQYFGPGTRLTVL.

The chain recombines TRBV7-2 with TRBJ1-2; D is perhaps TRBD1 (5 bases). The length of the CDR3 is 16 residues. Trimming took off 4 bases at V and 0 bases at J, with 15 bases between the two ends. The germline CDR1 and CDR2 sequences are SGHTA and FQGNSA. This CDR3 reads CASSSRLGGANYGYTF. Here the CDR3 DNA reads TGTGCCAGCAGCTCCAGATTGGGGGGAGCTAACTATGGCTACACCTTC.

The sample holds a few counts of this clone. V is TRBV7-9 and J is TRBJ1-1, with a weak D call TRBD1 (6 bases). The CDR3 totals 16 residues. Trimming stripped 2 bases from V and 3 bases from J, with 16 bases between. The V gene's germline CDR1 is SEHNR and CDR2 FQNEAQ (reference sequence). The DNA of the CDR3 is TGTGCCAGCAGCTTATTAGGGGGAAAAAAGGACACTGAAGCTTTCTTT. Residues: CASSLLGGKKDTEAFF.

This chain links TRBV7-9 with TRBJ1-2; unclear D gene. Per germline, CDR1 SEHNR and CDR2 FQNEAQ (reference sequence). CDR3 length: 16 residues. Trimming left V 5 bases short and J 1 base short, with 17 bases between. Written as DNA, the CDR3 is TGTGCCAGCAGCCTGACGGCGGGGTCCCTTAACTATGGCTACACCTTC. It codes for CASSLTAGSLNYGYTF. Based on the CDR3 plus reference TRBV7-9 and TRBJ1-2, the full variable domain is DTGVSQNPRHKITKRGQNVTFRCDPISEHNRLYWYRQTLGQGPEFLTYFQNEAQLEKSRLLSDRFSAERPKGSFSTLEIQRTEQGDSAMYLCASSLTAGSLNYGYTFGSGTRLTVV.

V is TRBV7-2 and J is TRBJ1-2, with 8 bases matching TRBD1. The CDR3 runs 15 residues. CDR1 and CDR2 (germline): SGHTA, FQGNSA. The junction had 8 bases not matched to a gene; V was cut back by 1 base and J by 7 bases. This CDR3 is CASSLVATGVGGYTF. In nucleotides, the CDR3 is TGTGCCAGCAGCTTAGTAGCGACAGGGGTAGGTGGCTACACCTTC.

The chain carries TRBV2 and TRBJ2-3, with 7 bases lining up with TRBD2. J gave up 5 bases and V 3 bases, and 11 bases lay outside the gene matches. CDR1 and CDR2 from the germline V gene are SNHLY and FYNNEI. The CDR3 totals 16 residues. The CDR3 spells CASSEGGSPGGDTQYF. The CDR3 DNA is TGTGCCAGCAGTGAGGGGGGGAGCCCCGGGGGAGATACGCAGTATTTT.

This clone was detected ten times or more. This chain connects TRBV4-1 to TRBJ2-7; 9 nucleotides match TRBD2. Trimming removed 4 bases from V and 7 bases from J; junction bases left unmatched: 11. Germline CDR1 is MGHRA and CDR2 is YSYEKL. The length of the CDR3 is 15 residues. CDR3 DNA sequence: TGCGCCAGCAGCCTGGCGCTAGCGGGATTCGGGGAGCAGTACTTC. Amino acid sequence: CASSLALAGFGEQYF.

The J gene is TRBJ2-7, the V gene TRBV2, with 7 bases fitting TRBD1. The J segment lost 6 bases and the V segment lost 8 bases, leaving 10 bases of the junction unmatched. The CDR3 totals 13 residues. The germline V gene has CDR1 SNHLY and CDR2 FYNNEI. The CDR3 bases are TGTGCCAGCGGCCCTACCGGGACAGTCGAGCAGTACTTC. The encoded protein is CASGPTGTVEQYF.

The rearrangement joins TRBV7-3 to TRBJ2-1; D is perhaps TRBD2 (6 bases). CDR1 is SGHTA and CDR2 is FQGTGA in the germline V gene. Trimming took off 4 bases at V and 6 bases at J, with 13 bases between the two ends. This CDR3 is built from 14 residues. CDR3 in amino acids: CASSSQLATNEQFF. The CDR3, as DNA: TGTGCCAGCAGCTCACAACTAGCCACCAATGAGCAGTTCTTC. The entire variable domain, with the rest obtained from reference TRBV7-3 and TRBJ2-1, is as follows: GAGVSQTPSNKVTEKGKYVELRCDPISGHTALYWYRQSLGQGPEFLIYFQGTGAADDSGLPNDRFFAVRPEGSVSTLKIQRTERGDSAVYLCASSSQLATNEQFFGPGTRLTVL.

As regards this clone: At the DNA level, this CDR3 is encoded by other sequences in the same sample as well. The chain carries TRBV18 and TRBJ1-1; a weak D match, TRBD1 (6 bases). From germline, CDR1 is KGHSH and CDR2 LQKENI. This CDR3 has 13 residues. V lost 5 bases, J lost 1 base, and 8 bases lay in between. For the CDR3, the DNA is TGTGCCAGCTCATCGGACAGGAACACTGAAGCTTTCTTT. As protein: CASSSDRNTEAFF. The full variable domain, with the rest looked up from reference TRBV18 and TRBJ1-1, is NAGVMQNPRHLVRRRGQEARLRCSPMKGHSHVYWYRQLPEEGLKFMVYLQKENIIDESGMPKERFSAEFPKEGPSILRIQQVVRGDSAAYFCASSSDRNTEAFFGQGTRLTVV.

V is TRBV18 and J is TRBJ1-2, with D possibly being TRBD1 (6 bases). V was cut by 3 bases and J by 8 bases, with 22 bases left in between. Per germline, CDR1 KGHSH and CDR2 LQKENI. The CDR3 contains 16 residues. The DNA of the CDR3 is TGTGCCAGCTCACCTGAGTACGGTCAGGGGAGGGAAGGCTACACCTTC. This translates into CASSPEYGQGREGYTF. Complete variable domain (other parts from reference TRBV18 and TRBJ1-2): NAGVMQNPRHLVRRRGQEARLRCSPMKGHSHVYWYRQLPEEGLKFMVYLQKENIIDESGMPKERFSAEFPKEGPSILRIQQVVRGDSAAYFCASSPEYGQGREGYTFGSGTRLTVV.

This clone was observed a single time. Other DNA sequences in the sample encode the same CDR3. The V call is TRBV5-1, the J call TRBJ2-5, with unresolved D. Trimming took 0 bases from V and 5 from J, leaving 8 bases between them. This CDR3 comprises 13 residues. Germline V CDR1 and CDR2: SGHRS, YFSETQ. The CDR3 bases are TGCGCCAGCAGCTTGGCAGGAAGGGAGACCCAGTACTTC. It translates to CASSLAGRETQYF.

This clone has at least ten counts. The V and J genes are TRBV28 and TRBJ1-1, with D tentatively TRBD1 (6 bases). Trimming left V 1 base short and J 4 bases short, with 13 bases between. From germline, CDR1 is MDHEN and CDR2 SYDVKM. This CDR3 region has 15 residues. CDR3 nucleotides: TGTGCCAGCAGTTTATCCAGGGGTGGTGGCACTGAAGCTTTCTTT. Amino acid sequence: CASSLSRGGGTEAFF.

Many counts were recorded for this clone. The chain combines TRBV30 with TRBJ2-5; D is ambiguous. This CDR3 has 12 residues. The V end was cut by 2 bases, the J end by 4 bases, with 8 bases between. Per the germline V gene, CDR1 is GTSNPN and CDR2 is SVGIG (reference sequence). The CDR3 reads CAWSRHRETQYF. CDR3 nucleotides: TGTGCCTGGAGTAGACACAGAGAGACCCAGTACTTC.

The chain recombines TRBV21-1 with TRBJ2-1; TRBD2 reflects the table's D call only, with no check against the DNA. TRBV21-1 is noted as a pseudogene. The CDR3 sequence is 15 residues long. The CDR3 nucleotides are TGTGCCAGCAGCACAAGGACTAGCGGGAGGGCGGGGCAGTTCTTC. Amino acids: CASSTRTSGRAGQFF.

V is TRBV24-1 and J is TRBJ1-1; tentative D call: TRBD1 (5 bases). V dropped 0 bases and J dropped 1 base, with 17 bases sitting between them. The CDR3 loop spans 18 amino acids. Germline V gene sequence: CDR1 KGHDR, CDR2 SFDVKD. The CDR3 is CATSDLMWTPTKNTEAFF. For the CDR3, the DNA is TGTGCCACCAGTGATTTGATGTGGACACCCACCAAGAACACTGAAGCTTTCTTT.

V is TRBV6-5 and J is TRBJ2-3; 7 bases map to TRBD1. Germline CDR1 is MNHEY and CDR2 is SVGAGI. This CDR3 contains 14 residues. After removal of 0 bases from V and 4 bases from J, the junction contained 1 base not matched to a gene. The CDR3 sequence: CASSYSQGPDTQYF. The CDR3 DNA is TGTGCCAGCAGTTACTCACAGGGGCCAGATACGCAGTATTTT.

This clone was detected only once. This chain links TRBV19 with TRBJ1-1; no definite D call. Trimming removed 4 bases at V and 3 bases at J, with 15 bases between. CDR3 length equals 15 residues. Germline-derived CDR1 and CDR2 are LNHDA and SQIVND (reference sequence). CDR3 sequence reads: CASSKSWALDTEAFF. CDR3 coding DNA: TGTGCCAGTAGTAAATCGTGGGCCTTGGACACTGAAGCTTTCTTT.

V and J are TRBV4-2 and TRBJ2-2; 12 bases are a match to TRBD2. V lost 3 bases to trimming and J lost 5 bases; unmatched junction nucleotides: 13. There are 19 residues in the CDR3. Germline V lookup: CDR1 LGHNA, CDR2 YNFKEQ. For the CDR3, the DNA is TGTGCCAGCAGCCATCCTGGGCCTAGCGGGAGGGCCCGAACCGGGGAGCTGTTTTTT. This sequence encodes CASSHPGPSGRARTGELFF.

The J gene is TRBJ1-2, the V gene TRBV3-1 (or the pseudogene TRBV3-2); possibly TRBD1 for D (5 bases). This CDR3 comprises 14 residues. In germline, CDR1 is LGHDT, CDR2 YNNKEL (reference sequence). V was shortened by 1 base and J by 5 bases, with 11 bases between the two germline ends. DNA for the CDR3: TGTGCCAGCAGCCAAGTACAGGAACTATATGGCTACACCTTC. Its protein product is CASSQVQELYGYTF.

This rearrangement joins TRBV24-1 to TRBJ2-2; D ambiguous. Germline CDR1 and CDR2: KGHDR and SFDVKD. The CDR3 loop spans 16 amino acids. The V end lost 0 bases, the J end lost 1 base, and 8 bases lay between the germline ends. CDR3 region: CATSDLGAQNTGELFF. CDR3 in DNA: TGTGCCACCAGTGATTTGGGAGCCCAGAACACCGGGGAGCTGTTTTTT.

This clone occurred a few times. The DNA for the CDR3 is TGTGCCAGCAGCGACACAGGGAAGACTAATGAAAAACTGTTTTTT. This encodes CASSDTGKTNEKLFF. This chain links TRBV9 with TRBJ1-4, with TRBD1 as a possible D gene (6 bases). The CDR3 loop spans 15 amino acids. V lost 3 bases to trimming and J lost 2 bases, with 11 bases between them. Germline values: CDR1 SGDLS, CDR2 YYNGEE.

This CDR3 is CASSEFGIEETQYF. CDR3 coding DNA: TGTGCCAGCAGTGAATTCGGTATTGAAGAGACCCAGTACTTC. V is TRBV2 and J is TRBJ2-5; D call uncertain. Germline CDR1 reads SNHLY; CDR2 reads FYNNEI. V lost 2 bases and J 3 bases, leaving 10 bases between the germline ends. The CDR3 extends over 14 amino acids. Variable domain in full (rest from reference TRBV2 and TRBJ2-5): EPEVTQTPSHQVTQMGQEVILRCVPISNHLYFYWYRQILGQKVEFLVSFYNNEISEKSEIFDDQFSVERPDGSNFTLKIRSTKLEDSAMYFCASSEFGIEETQYFGPGTRLLVL.

Concerning this clone itself: The same CDR3 arises from other DNA sequences in this sample as well. The rearrangement uses TRBV28 and TRBJ2-7; possible D gene TRBD2, 6 bases. V was cut by 3 bases and J by 4 bases, with 7 bases left in between. CDR1 and CDR2 (germline): MDHEN, SYDVKM. The CDR3 has 12 residues. Here the CDR3 DNA reads TGTGCCAGCAGTTTGGCGGGGTACGAGCAGTACTTC. Amino acid sequence: CASSLAGYEQYF.

This chain links TRBV14 with TRBJ2-1, with D possibly being TRBD1 (8 bases). Trimming removed 1 base at V and 8 bases at J, with 15 bases between. The V gene's germline CDR1 is SGHDN and CDR2 FVKESK. The CDR3 consists of 15 residues. The CDR3 here is CASSQVNRGGYEQFF. The CDR3 bases are TGTGCCAGCAGCCAAGTCAACAGGGGGGGCTATGAGCAGTTCTTC. Full variable domain (missing parts from reference TRBV14 and TRBJ2-1): EAGVTQFPSHSVIEKGQTVTLRCDPISGHDNLYWYRRVMGKEIKFLLHFVKESKQDESGMPNNRFLAERTGGTYSTLKVQPAELEDSGVYFCASSQVNRGGYEQFFGPGTRLTVL.

This sequence joins TRBV7-8 and TRBJ1-3; D gene unclear. In germline, CDR1 is SGHVS, CDR2 FQNEAQ. The V gene lost 1 base and the J gene lost 4 bases, with 5 bases spanning the gap. The CDR3 contains 13 residues. This CDR3 is CASSLERGNTIYF. CDR3 DNA: TGTGCCAGCAGCTTAGAGCGAGGAAACACCATATATTTT. Supplemented by reference TRBV7-8 and TRBJ1-3, the full variable domain reads GAGVSQSPRYKVAKRGQDVALRCDPISGHVSLFWYQQALGQGPEFLTYFQNEAQLDKSGLPSDRFFAERPEGSVSTLKIQRTQQEDSAVYLCASSLERGNTIYFGEGSWLTVV.

The CDR3 nucleotides read TGCAGCGTCCCAGACAGGGTCAGCACAGATACGCAGTATTTT. Residues: CSVPDRVSTDTQYF. This chain links TRBV29-1 with TRBJ2-3, with TRBD1 matching over 7 bases. Looked up from germline, CDR1 is SQVTM and CDR2 is ANQGSEA. The CDR3 length is 14 residues. V was clipped by 6 bases and J by 0 bases; unmatched bases: 6.

The V call is TRBV30, the J call TRBJ2-7, with D perhaps TRBD1 (5 bases). V was shortened by 1 base and J by 0 bases, with 10 bases between the two germline ends. This CDR3 has 14 amino acids. Germline CDR1 GTSNPN, CDR2 SVGIG (reference sequence). The CDR3 DNA sequence: TGTGCCTGGAGTGGGACACGGAGCTCCTACGAGCAGTACTTC. This gives the protein CAWSGTRSSYEQYF.

This chain uses TRBV21-1 with TRBJ2-4; TRBD2, the D gene given by the table, was not confirmed from the DNA. TRBV21-1 corresponds to a pseudogene. This CDR3 spans 18 amino acids. The CDR3 nucleotides are TGTGCCAGCAGGGAAATAGCGGGAGTTGTAGGAGCCAAAAACATTCAGTACTTC. Its translation: CASREIAGVVGAKNIQYF.

The gene calls are TRBV13 and TRBJ1-2; 10 nucleotides line up with TRBD1. This CDR3 spans 16 amino acids. V was clipped by 4 bases and J by 3 bases; unmatched bases: 8. Germline V gene data show CDR1 as PRHDT and CDR2 as FYEKMQ (reference sequence). The CDR3 loop reads CASSSDRGWVDYGYTF. CDR3 bases: TGTGCCAGCAGCTCGGACAGGGGGTGGGTTGACTATGGCTACACCTTC.

This chain links TRBV28 with TRBJ1-1, with a tentative D call TRBD1 (5 bases). This CDR3 is 13 amino acids long. V was shortened by 4 bases and J by 4 bases, with 10 bases between the two germline ends. The germline gives CDR1 MDHEN, CDR2 SYDVKM. CDR3 coding DNA: TGTGCCAGCAGTTCAATCGGGGGCACTGAAGCTTTCTTT. Its translation: CASSSIGGTEAFF.

This clone was counted only a few times. The chain uses TRBV9 and TRBJ1-4; possible D gene TRBD1, 6 bases. Germline V gene sequence: CDR1 SGDLS, CDR2 YYNGEE. V gave up 1 base and J gave up 3 bases, with 13 bases separating them. The CDR3 loop spans 16 amino acids. The CDR3 DNA is TGTGCCAGCAGCGTAAGTTCCGACAGGCCTAATGAAAAACTGTTTTTT. Its translation: CASSVSSDRPNEKLFF.